Listed below are T cell receptor beta chains from one sample, sequenced in a study of OX40 agonist ivuxolimab in advanced cancers. Sequencing was performed with immunoSEQ multiplex PCR; in TCRdb, only in-frame clones are kept and a portion is missing. The repertoire holds approximately 11,000 clones, with 70% to 80% as singletons. Sequenced here: CD4+ or CD8+ T cells sorted from blood, sampled in a trial of the OX40 agonist ivuxolimab. The receptors here all came from an adult with an advanced solid tumor such as melanoma, head and neck, liver or kidney cancer. Each CDR3 is given with its conserved first and last residue. The D gene is left open where the match is weak. A row's size may be missing; if present it is once, few, many or a size class.

abundance	v_gene	d_gene	j_gene	CDR3aa	CDR3nt
-	TRBV27	-	TRBJ1-2	CASSLSSGGLGGYTF	TGTGCCAGCAGTTTATCTTCGGGGGGGCTGGGGGGCTACACCTTC
-	TRBV7-9	-	TRBJ2-1	CASSPQGNEQFF	TGTGCCAGCAGCCCCCAGGGTAATGAGCAGTTCTTC
-	TRBV4-3	-	TRBJ2-3	CASSQDWRGGDTQYF	TGCGCCAGCAGCCAAGATTGGAGGGGAGGAGATACGCAGTATTTT
few	TRBV7-2	-	TRBJ1-1	CASSWGDTEAFF	TGTGCCAGCAGCTGGGGGGACACTGAAGCTTTCTTT
-	TRBV4-3	-	TRBJ1-4	CASSQDWAGFNEKLFF	TGCGCCAGCAGCCAAGATTGGGCAGGGTTTAATGAAAAACTGTTTTTT
-	TRBV7-9	-	TRBJ1-1	CASSLGMGETEAFF	TGTGCCAGCAGCTTAGGGATGGGGGAAACTGAAGCTTTCTTT
few	TRBV6-5	TRBD1	TRBJ1-1	CASSLQGYHTEAFF	TGTGCCAGCAGTCTACAGGGGTATCACACTGAAGCTTTCTTT
-	TRBV7-9	-	TRBJ1-1	CASSLERNGEAFF	TGTGCCAGCAGCCTAGAAAGGAACGGTGAAGCTTTCTTT
-	TRBV2	TRBD1	TRBJ2-2	CASSEADRVIGELFF	TGTGCCAGCAGTGAAGCCGACAGGGTTATCGGGGAGCTGTTTTTT
-	TRBV10-2	-	TRBJ2-1	CASSEELEYFEQFF	TGCGCCAGCAGTGAAGAACTGGAATATTTTGAGCAGTTCTTC
-	TRBV27	-	TRBJ1-1	CASRADRQGPRTEAFF	TGTGCCAGCAGGGCAGACCGTCAGGGGCCTAGGACTGAAGCTTTCTTT
few	TRBV10-1	-	TRBJ2-5	CASSRDLSQETQYF	TGCGCCAGCAGTAGGGACCTCAGCCAAGAGACCCAGTACTTC
medium-sized	TRBV6-4	-	TRBJ2-1	CASSDTEKGEQFF	TGTGCCAGCAGTGACACGGAAAAGGGTGAGCAGTTCTTC
once	TRBV7-9	-	TRBJ2-1	CASSLQGDEQFF	TGTGCCAGCAGCTTACAGGGAGATGAGCAGTTCTTC
-	TRBV5-3	-	TRBJ2-7	CASSATSFSEQYF	TGTGCCAGCAGCGCCACTAGCTTCTCCGAGCAGTACTTC
once	TRBV13	TRBD1	TRBJ1-2	CASSLGTGLVYGYTF	TGTGCCAGCAGCTTAGGGACAGGGCTCGTCTATGGCTACACCTTC
-	TRBV6-5	-	TRBJ2-2	CASSYSRSSLELFF	TGTGCCAGCAGTTACTCGAGGTCCAGCCTAGAGCTGTTTTTT
-	TRBV27	-	TRBJ2-7	CASSYGSRVEQYF	TGTGCCAGCAGTTATGGTTCCAGGGTCGAGCAGTACTTC
-	TRBV5-1	TRBD2	TRBJ2-1	CASSLAGASGDYNEQFF	TGCGCCAGCAGCTTGGCCGGGGCTAGCGGAGACTACAATGAGCAGTTCTTC
-	TRBV2	TRBD1	TRBJ1-2	CARLDRGLNYGYTF	TGTGCCAGATTAGACAGGGGGCTGAACTATGGCTACACCTTC
-	TRBV6-4	-	TRBJ2-2	CASSDSQVSNTGELFF	TGTGCCAGCAGTGACTCCCAGGTATCGAACACCGGGGAGCTGTTTTTT
-	TRBV9	TRBD2	TRBJ2-1	CASSVASGRADEQFF	TGTGCCAGCAGCGTAGCTAGCGGGAGGGCCGATGAGCAGTTCTTC
once	TRBV5-1	-	TRBJ1-1	CASSLVRDTNTEAFF	TGCGCCAGCAGCTTGGTCCGGGACACGAACACTGAAGCTTTCTTT
-	TRBV11-3	-	TRBJ1-1	CASSFTAESGVAFF	TGTGCCAGCAGCTTTACTGCGGAGTCTGGTGTAGCTTTCTTT
-	TRBV28	-	TRBJ2-3	CASIRTRGITDTQYF	TGTGCCAGCATTCGTACTCGGGGGATCACAGATACGCAGTATTTT
-	TRBV29-1	-	TRBJ2-3	CSGHLTDITDTQYF	TGCAGTGGGCACCTCACGGACATTACAGATACGCAGTATTTT